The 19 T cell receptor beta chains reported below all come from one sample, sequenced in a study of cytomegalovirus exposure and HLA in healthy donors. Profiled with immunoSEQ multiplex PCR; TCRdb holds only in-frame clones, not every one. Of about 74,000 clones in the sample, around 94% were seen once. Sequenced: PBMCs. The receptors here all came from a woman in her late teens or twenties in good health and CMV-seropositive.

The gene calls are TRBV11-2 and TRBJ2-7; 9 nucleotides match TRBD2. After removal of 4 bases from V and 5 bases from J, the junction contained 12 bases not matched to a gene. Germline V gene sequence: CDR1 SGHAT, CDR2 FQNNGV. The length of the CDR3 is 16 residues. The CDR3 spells CASSSTRLAGLNEQYF. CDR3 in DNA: TGTGCCAGCAGCTCCACGCGGCTAGCGGGATTGAACGAGCAGTACTTC.

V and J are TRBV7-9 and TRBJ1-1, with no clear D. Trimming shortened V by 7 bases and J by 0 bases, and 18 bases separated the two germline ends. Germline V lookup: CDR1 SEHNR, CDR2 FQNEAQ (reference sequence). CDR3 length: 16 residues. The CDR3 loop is CASTPGGSVMNTEAFF. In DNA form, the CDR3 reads TGTGCCAGCACCCCGGGTGGCAGTGTCATGAACACTGAAGCTTTCTTT.

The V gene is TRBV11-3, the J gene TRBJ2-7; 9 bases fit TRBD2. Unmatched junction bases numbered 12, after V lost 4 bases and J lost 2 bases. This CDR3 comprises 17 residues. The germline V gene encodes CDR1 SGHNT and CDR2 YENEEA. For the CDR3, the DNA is TGTGCCAGCAGCTCCCCAATTTTAGCGGGGGCCACCTACGAGCAGTACTTC. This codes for CASSSPILAGATYEQYF.

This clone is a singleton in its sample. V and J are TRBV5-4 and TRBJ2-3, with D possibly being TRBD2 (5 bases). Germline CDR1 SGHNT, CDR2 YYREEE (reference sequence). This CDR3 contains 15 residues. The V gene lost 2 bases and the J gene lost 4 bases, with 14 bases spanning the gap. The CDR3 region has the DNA TGTGCCAGCAGCTTCCCCGGGGAGATGGCAGATACGCAGTATTTT. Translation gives CASSFPGEMADTQYF.

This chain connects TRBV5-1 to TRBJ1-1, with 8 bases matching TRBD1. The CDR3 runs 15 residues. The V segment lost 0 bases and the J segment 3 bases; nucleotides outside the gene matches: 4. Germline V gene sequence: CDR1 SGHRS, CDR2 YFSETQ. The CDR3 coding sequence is TGCGCCAGCAGCTTGGGGCAGGGGGCGGACACTGAAGCTTTCTTT. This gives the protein CASSLGQGADTEAFF.

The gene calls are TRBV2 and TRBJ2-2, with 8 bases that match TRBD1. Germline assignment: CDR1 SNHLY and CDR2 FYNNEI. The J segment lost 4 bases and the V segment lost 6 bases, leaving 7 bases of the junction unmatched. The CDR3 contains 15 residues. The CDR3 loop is CASRSRTGLTGELFF. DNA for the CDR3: TGTGCCAGCAGGTCTAGGACAGGGCTCACCGGGGAGCTGTTTTTT.

In DNA form, the CDR3 reads TGTGCCAGCTCACCCCCCAGCGGGAGAGGTGACTACGAGCAGTACTTC. It translates to CASSPPSGRGDYEQYF. The rearrangement joins TRBV18 to TRBJ2-7, with 8 bases aligning to TRBD2. Trimming took 3 bases from V and 3 from J; bases not matched to a gene: 10. From germline, CDR1 is KGHSH and CDR2 LQKENI. The CDR3 has 16 amino acids.

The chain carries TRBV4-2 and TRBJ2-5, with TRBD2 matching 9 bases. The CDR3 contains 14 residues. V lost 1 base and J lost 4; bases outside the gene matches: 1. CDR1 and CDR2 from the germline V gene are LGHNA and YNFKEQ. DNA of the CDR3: TGTGCCAGCAGCCAAGGGACTAGCGTAGAGACCCAGTACTTC. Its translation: CASSQGTSVETQYF.

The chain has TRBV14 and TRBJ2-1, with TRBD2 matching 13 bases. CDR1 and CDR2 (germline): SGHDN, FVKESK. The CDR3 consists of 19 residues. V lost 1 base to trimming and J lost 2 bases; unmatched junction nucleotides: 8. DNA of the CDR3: TGTGCCAGCAGCCAAGTAAGGGGACTAGCGGGGACCCCCTACAATGAGCAGTTCTTC. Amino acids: CASSQVRGLAGTPYNEQFF.

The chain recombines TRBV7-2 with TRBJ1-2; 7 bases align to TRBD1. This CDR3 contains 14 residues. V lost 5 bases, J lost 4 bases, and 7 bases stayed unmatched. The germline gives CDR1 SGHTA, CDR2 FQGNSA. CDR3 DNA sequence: TGTGCCAGCAGCCTCCTGGACAGGAGCTATGGCTACACCTTC. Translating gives CASSLLDRSYGYTF.

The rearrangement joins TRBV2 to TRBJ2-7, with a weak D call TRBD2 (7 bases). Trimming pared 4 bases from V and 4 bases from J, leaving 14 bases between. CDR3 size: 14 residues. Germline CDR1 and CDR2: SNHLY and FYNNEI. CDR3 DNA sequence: TGTGCCAGCAGTGTGGGGGGGCTGGTGTACGAGCAGTACTTC. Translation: CASSVGGLVYEQYF.

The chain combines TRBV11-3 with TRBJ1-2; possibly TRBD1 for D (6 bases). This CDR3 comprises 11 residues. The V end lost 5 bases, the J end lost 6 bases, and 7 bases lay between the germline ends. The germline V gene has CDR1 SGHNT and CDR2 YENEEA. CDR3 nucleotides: TGTGCCAGCAGCAACAGGGATGGCTACACCTTC. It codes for CASSNRDGYTF. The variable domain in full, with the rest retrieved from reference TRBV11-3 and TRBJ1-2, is EAGVVQSPRYKIIEKKQPVAFWCNPISGHNTLYWYLQNLGQGPELLIRYENEEAVDDSQLPKDRFSAERLKGVDSTLKIQPAELGDSAVYLCASSNRDGYTFGSGTRLTVV.

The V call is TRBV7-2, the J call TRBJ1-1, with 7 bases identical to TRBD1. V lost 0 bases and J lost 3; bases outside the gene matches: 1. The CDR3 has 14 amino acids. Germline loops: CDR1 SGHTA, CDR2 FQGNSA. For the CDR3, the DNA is TGTGCCAGCAGCTTAGCGGGACAGCACACTGAAGCTTTCTTT. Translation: CASSLAGQHTEAFF.

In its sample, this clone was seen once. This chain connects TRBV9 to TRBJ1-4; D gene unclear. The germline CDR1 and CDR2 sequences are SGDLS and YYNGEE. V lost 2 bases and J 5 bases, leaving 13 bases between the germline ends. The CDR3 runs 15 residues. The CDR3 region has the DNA TGTGCCAGCAGCGTTATGGAGTGGTACAATGAAAAACTGTTTTTT. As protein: CASSVMEWYNEKLFF.

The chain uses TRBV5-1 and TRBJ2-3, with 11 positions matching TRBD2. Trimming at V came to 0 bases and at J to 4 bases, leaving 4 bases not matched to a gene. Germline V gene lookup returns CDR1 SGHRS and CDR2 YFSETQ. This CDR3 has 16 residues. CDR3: CASSLVVLAGADTQYF. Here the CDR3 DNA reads TGCGCCAGCAGCTTGGTGGTACTAGCGGGAGCAGATACGCAGTATTTT.

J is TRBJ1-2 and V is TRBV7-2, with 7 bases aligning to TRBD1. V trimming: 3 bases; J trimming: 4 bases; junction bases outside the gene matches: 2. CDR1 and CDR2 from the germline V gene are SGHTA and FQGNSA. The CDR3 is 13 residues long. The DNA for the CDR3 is TGTGCCAGCAGCTTTCAGGGGGGCTATGGCTACACCTTC. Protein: CASSFQGGYGYTF.

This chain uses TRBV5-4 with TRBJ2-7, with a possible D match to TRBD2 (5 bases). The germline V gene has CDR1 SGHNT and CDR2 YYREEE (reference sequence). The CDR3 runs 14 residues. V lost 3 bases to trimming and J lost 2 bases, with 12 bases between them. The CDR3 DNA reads TGTGCCAGCAGCTCGGGGTTCCCTCCCTACGAGCAGTACTTC. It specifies CASSSGFPPYEQYF.

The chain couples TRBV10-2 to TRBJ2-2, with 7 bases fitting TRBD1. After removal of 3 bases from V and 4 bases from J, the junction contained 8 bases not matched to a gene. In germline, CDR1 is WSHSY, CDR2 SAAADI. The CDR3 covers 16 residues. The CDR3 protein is CASSEYRGEGTGELFF. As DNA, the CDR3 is TGCGCCAGCAGTGAATACAGGGGAGAAGGCACCGGGGAGCTGTTTTTT.

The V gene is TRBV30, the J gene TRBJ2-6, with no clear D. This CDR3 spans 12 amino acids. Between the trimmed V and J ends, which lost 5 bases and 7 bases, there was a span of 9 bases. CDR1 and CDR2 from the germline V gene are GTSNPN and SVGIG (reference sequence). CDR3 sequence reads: CAWVPYANVLTF. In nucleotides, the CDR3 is TGTGCCTGGGTCCCTTATGCCAACGTCCTGACTTTC.